This entry describes one T cell receptor beta chain. The antigen remains undetermined. The sample originates from a study of shared clonotypes between healthy human individuals. Study-wide results and caveats: Naive subsets usually exceeded memory subsets in estimated richness.

As defined, naive CD8 cells were CD45RO-negative and positively selected for CCR7, with terminally differentiated effector memory CD45RA+ cells excluded. Sequencing used immunoSEQ multiplex PCR; TCRdb keeps in-frame clones, though not all of them. The table includes nearly 600,000 clones, about 95% detected once. The TCR comes from a woman aged 25 to 45 in good health. Input material: naive CD8+ T cells sorted from blood.

CDR3 coding DNA: TGTGCCAGCAGCTTTTTATCGGGAGAGAGAACCTACGAGCAGTACTTC. It is translated as CASSFLSGERTYEQYF. This chain uses TRBV7-6 with TRBJ2-7; possibly TRBD2 for D (6 bases). The CDR3 loop spans 16 amino acids. Trimming pared 3 bases from V and 2 bases from J, leaving 17 bases between. Germline values: CDR1 SGHVS, CDR2 FNYEAQ. The full variable domain, with the rest looked up from reference TRBV7-6 and TRBJ2-7, is GAGVSQSPRYKVTKRGQDVALRCDPISGHVSLYWYRQALGQGPEFLTYFNYEAQQDKSGLPNDRFSAERPEGSISTLTIQRTEQRDSAMYRCASSFLSGERTYEQYFGPGTRLTVT.